These 12 T cell receptor beta chains were sequenced from one sample in a study of preoperative IRX-2 immunotherapy in early breast cancer. The protocol was immunoSEQ multiplex PCR, while the TCRdb copy is restricted to in-frame clones and leaves out a portion. The sample lists 34,000 or so clones; under 85% were seen once. Treatment noted: preoperative locoregional IRX-2 cytokine immunotherapy. The sample here was lymph node tissue, taken from a patient treated with IRX-2 immunotherapy. These receptors all come from a human donor with breast cancer.

The V gene is TRBV28, the J gene TRBJ2-6, with D unclear. CDR1 is MDHEN, CDR2 SYDVKM, per germline. V was pared by 1 base and J by 2 bases, with 6 bases between. CDR3 length: 15 amino acids. The CDR3 sequence is CASSLYTAGANVLTF. CDR3 sequence (DNA): TGTGCCAGCAGTTTATATACCGCTGGGGCCAACGTCCTGACTTTC.

This chain connects TRBV28 to TRBJ2-3; D gene unclear. The CDR3 spans 15 residues. The V end lost 1 base, the J end lost 1 base, and 9 bases lay between the germline ends. CDR1 and CDR2 from the germline V gene are MDHEN and SYDVKM. CDR3 sequence: CASSLSPVRTDTQYF. The CDR3 DNA is TGTGCCAGCAGTTTATCTCCGGTGCGCACAGATACGCAGTATTTT.

The CDR3 spells CASRNMPGQGYYGYTF. CDR3 in DNA: TGTGCCAGCAGAAACATGCCGGGACAGGGGTACTATGGCTACACCTTC. The chain combines TRBV28 with TRBJ1-2; 10 bases are shared with TRBD1. This CDR3 spans 16 amino acids. V dropped 6 bases and J dropped 3; count of bases not matched to a gene: 10. Germline-derived CDR1 and CDR2 are MDHEN and SYDVKM.

This chain joins TRBV28 and TRBJ1-1, with a weak D call TRBD1 (6 bases). The CDR3 extends over 13 amino acids. Germline V CDR1 and CDR2: MDHEN, SYDVKM. The V end lost 6 bases, the J end lost 3 bases, and 11 bases lay between the germline ends. CDR3 protein: CASSLDRYTEAFF. The CDR3 DNA reads as TGTGCCAGCAGCTTAGACAGGTACACTGAAGCTTTCTTT.

The V call is TRBV30, the J call TRBJ1-2; 9 bases are a match to TRBD1. V was clipped by 5 bases and J by 1 base; unmatched bases: 8. The CDR3 is 15 residues long. The V gene's germline CDR1 is GTSNPN and CDR2 SVGIG (reference sequence). The CDR3 sequence is CAWWGTGKINYGYTF. The CDR3 DNA reads TGTGCCTGGTGGGGGACAGGGAAAATTAACTATGGCTACACCTTC.

This clone was recorded once. The chain uses TRBV10-3 and TRBJ2-2; 11 bases are a match to TRBD2. Per germline, CDR1 ENHRY and CDR2 SYGVKD. The CDR3 loop spans 16 amino acids. V lost 0 bases to trimming and J lost 6 bases; unmatched junction nucleotides: 3. CDR3: CAISESVAGGPGELFF. The CDR3 bases are TGTGCCATCAGTGAGTCGGTAGCGGGAGGGCCCGGGGAGCTGTTTTTT.

The chain combines TRBV30 with TRBJ2-1, with D uncertain. Germline V gives CDR1 GTSNPN, CDR2 SVGIG (reference sequence). V shed 4 bases and J shed 3 bases, with 13 bases lying between them. The CDR3 extends over 14 amino acids. In DNA, the CDR3 is TGTGCCTGGATCCCAAGTAGTGGCTACAATGAGCAGTTCTTC. Translation: CAWIPSSGYNEQFF.

The V and J genes are TRBV5-1 and TRBJ2-2; 9 bases fit TRBD1. V shed 4 bases, J shed 5 bases, and the junction held 12 bases outside the gene matches. Looked up from germline, CDR1 is SGHRS and CDR2 is YFSETQ. This CDR3 has 17 amino acids. The CDR3 DNA sequence: TGCGCCAGCAGCCAGCCCCCGGGACAGGGCACAACCGGGGAGCTGTTTTTT. Its translation is CASSQPPGQGTTGELFF.

This clone appeared a few times. The chain uses TRBV15 and TRBJ2-7; D possibly matches TRBD1 or TRBD2 (5 bases each). CDR1 and CDR2 (germline): LNHNV, YYDKDF (reference sequence). Trimming took off 5 bases at V and 0 bases at J, with 11 bases between the two ends. The CDR3 totals 14 residues. The CDR3 loop reads CATSWDRFSYEQYF. The DNA of the CDR3 is TGTGCCACCAGCTGGGACCGTTTCTCCTACGAGCAGTACTTC.

This chain links TRBV30 with TRBJ1-4; no reliable D call. CDR3 size: 12 residues. Germline CDR1 is GTSNPN and CDR2 is SVGIG (reference sequence). With 0 bases removed from V and 8 bases from J, the gap between germline ends came to 7 bases. The CDR3 sequence is CAWSVPKEKLFF. The DNA for the CDR3 is TGTGCCTGGAGTGTGCCCAAAGAAAAACTGTTTTTT.

The chain joins TRBV29-1 to TRBJ2-2, with 7 bases identical to TRBD1. The CDR3 extends over 13 amino acids. Germline V lookup: CDR1 SQVTM, CDR2 ANQGSEA. V lost 5 bases and J lost 5; bases outside the gene matches: 5. In DNA, the CDR3 is TGCAGCGTTAACAGGGGTGGGACCGGGGAGCTGTTTTTT. Encoded protein: CSVNRGGTGELFF.

The chain combines TRBV15 with TRBJ2-1; D gene uncertain. Germline assignment: CDR1 LNHNV and CDR2 YYDKDF (reference sequence). With 5 bases removed from V and 2 bases from J, the gap between germline ends came to 13 bases. This CDR3 has 15 amino acids. The CDR3 DNA reads as TGTGCCACCAGCTTCGGACGGGTGACCTACAATGAGCAGTTCTTC. This gives the protein CATSFGRVTYNEQFF.